These 24 T cell receptor beta chains were sequenced from one sample in a study of technical replicates of blood from a handful of donors. Repertoires were generated with immunoSEQ multiplex PCR, while TCRdb's copy carries only in-frame clones and drops some. The sample lists approximately 82,000 clones, about 90% occurring once. Sample: T cells isolated from PBMCs. These receptors all stem from a human donor in good health.

This chain joins TRBV4-1 and TRBJ1-3, with D perhaps matching TRBD1 (5 bases). The CDR3 is made up of 15 amino acids. CDR1 and CDR2 (germline): MGHRA, YSYEKL. The germline V and J ends were trimmed by 1 base and 1 base, with 8 bases remaining between them. The DNA for the CDR3 is TGCGCCAGCAGCCAAGCGGGGGAATCTGGAAACACCATATATTTT. Translation: CASSQAGESGNTIYF.

The gene calls are TRBV2 and TRBJ2-2, with D possibly being TRBD2 (7 bases). V lost 8 bases and J lost 5, with 15 bases in between. The germline V gene has CDR1 SNHLY and CDR2 FYNNEI. The CDR3 is 14 amino acids. DNA for the CDR3: TGTGCCAGCTTTCGGGGGGCGTTTACCGGGGAGCTGTTTTTT. Translated, it gives CASFRGAFTGELFF.

The chain recombines TRBV11-1 with TRBJ2-7; 7 bases agree with TRBD1. The CDR3 has 14 amino acids. The germline CDR1 and CDR2 sequences are SGHAT and FQDESV (reference sequence). After removal of 5 bases from V and 2 bases from J, the junction contained 6 bases not matched to a gene. The CDR3 here is CASSHWDRTYEQYF. The CDR3 DNA sequence: TGTGCCAGCAGCCATTGGGACAGAACCTACGAGCAGTACTTC.

The chain links TRBV11-2 to TRBJ1-1, with D hard to call. CDR1 is SGHAT and CDR2 is FQNNGV in the germline V gene. V lost 5 bases to trimming and J lost 1 base, with 5 bases between them. The CDR3 spans 12 residues. In DNA form, the CDR3 reads TGTGCCAGCAGCACCGGGAACACTGAAGCTTTCTTT. Amino acids: CASSTGNTEAFF.

This clone was seen just once. J is TRBJ2-7 and V is TRBV19; 10 nucleotides line up with TRBD1. The CDR3 length is 15 residues. The V and J ends lost 7 bases and 2 bases, in that order; junction bases with no gene match: 8. The V gene's germline CDR1 is LNHDA and CDR2 SQIVND (reference sequence). The CDR3 loop reads CASTQQTGGPYEQYF. The CDR3, as DNA: TGTGCCAGTACCCAACAGACAGGGGGCCCCTACGAGCAGTACTTC.

The chain is built from TRBV10-3 and TRBJ2-5; D may be TRBD1 (7 bases). Germline V gene lookup returns CDR1 ENHRY and CDR2 SYGVKD. The CDR3 totals 16 residues. V shed 0 bases and J shed 5 bases, with 16 bases lying between them. CDR3 sequence reads: CAISESPSQGGETQYF. The CDR3 DNA reads as TGTGCCATCAGTGAGTCTCCCAGTCAGGGGGGTGAGACCCAGTACTTC.

This rearrangement joins TRBV7-7 to TRBJ2-5; 7 bases match TRBD2. The CDR3 length is 15 residues. The germline V gene has CDR1 SSHAT and CDR2 FNYEAQ (reference sequence). V lost 6 bases and J lost 2; bases outside the gene matches: 9. The chain's CDR3 is CASSLGSAGQETQYF. The CDR3 region has the DNA TGTGCCAGCAGTCTAGGGTCAGCGGGGCAAGAGACCCAGTACTTC.

This clone was detected only once. The rearrangement links TRBV4-1 to TRBJ2-2; 10 bases are a match to TRBD1. The CDR3 consists of 18 residues. Trimming at V came to 4 bases and at J to 0 bases, leaving 8 bases not matched to a gene. CDR1 and CDR2 from the germline V gene are MGHRA and YSYEKL. In DNA form, the CDR3 reads TGCGCCAGCAGCCGACCGGGACAGGGGAACCCGAACACCGGGGAGCTGTTTTTT. This translates into CASSRPGQGNPNTGELFF.

The chain combines TRBV28 with TRBJ1-4; no definite D call. The germline gives CDR1 MDHEN, CDR2 SYDVKM. The V gene lost 6 bases and the J gene lost 8 bases, with 19 bases spanning the gap. CDR3 length: 15 amino acids. The CDR3 sequence: CASRPPRIIGEKLFF. The DNA of the CDR3 is TGTGCCAGCAGACCCCCCAGGATTATCGGAGAAAAACTGTTTTTT.

This clone was detected only once. The chain is built from TRBV21-1 and TRBJ2-3; the listed D gene, TRBD1, was not tested against the DNA. TRBV21-1 is a pseudogene. The CDR3 length is 14 residues. For the CDR3, the DNA is TGTGCCAGCGCCGGCAGGGGGAGTGCAGATACGCAGTATTTT. Translation: CASAGRGSADTQYF.

V is TRBV7-6 and J is TRBJ2-1; no clear D gene. Germline CDR1 SGHVS, CDR2 FNYEAQ. The CDR3 runs to 15 residues. V was clipped by 1 base and J by 5 bases, with 12 bases between them. The CDR3 loop is CASSLGLVPHNEQFF. The CDR3, as DNA: TGTGCCAGCAGCTTAGGGCTAGTTCCCCACAATGAGCAGTTCTTC.

This rearrangement joins TRBV5-1 to TRBJ1-3; D is perhaps TRBD1 (6 bases). Per the germline V gene, CDR1 is SGHRS and CDR2 is YFSETQ. V lost 0 bases to trimming and J lost 0 bases, with 13 bases between them. The CDR3 length is 17 residues. CDR3 in amino acids: CASSLVGADVSGNTIYF. The CDR3 coding sequence is TGCGCCAGCAGCTTGGTGGGGGCGGACGTCTCTGGAAACACCATATATTTT.

The chain employs TRBV9 and TRBJ2-7; 8 bases are a match to TRBD2. The germline V gene has CDR1 SGDLS and CDR2 YYNGEE. The CDR3 covers 14 residues. The V gene end was trimmed by 2 bases and the J gene end by 3 bases; junction bases not matched to a gene: 4. The CDR3 region is CASSVRGGNYEQYF. In DNA, the CDR3 is TGTGCCAGCAGCGTCCGCGGGGGGAACTACGAGCAGTACTTC.

This chain joins TRBV6-5 and TRBJ1-1, with D possibly matching TRBD1 (6 bases). Germline CDR1 is MNHEY and CDR2 is SVGAGI. The CDR3 covers 15 residues. The germline V and J ends were trimmed by 6 bases and 4 bases, with 18 bases remaining between them. CDR3 sequence reads: CASRPPQGMGTEAFF. In DNA form, the CDR3 reads TGTGCCAGCAGACCTCCACAGGGAATGGGCACTGAAGCTTTCTTT.

The rearrangement joins TRBV5-4 to TRBJ2-5; D unresolved. The V gene lost 0 bases and the J gene lost 2 bases, with 5 bases spanning the gap. CDR1 and CDR2 from the germline V gene are SGHNT and YYREEE (reference sequence). The CDR3 has 13 amino acids. The DNA of the CDR3 is TGTGCCAGCAGCTTGGTCCGGCAAGAGACCCAGTACTTC. Its protein is CASSLVRQETQYF.

This rearrangement joins TRBV2 to TRBJ1-2; possible D gene TRBD1, 5 bases. The V end was cut by 5 bases, the J end by 5 bases, with 18 bases between. This CDR3 contains 15 residues. Looked up from germline, CDR1 is SNHLY and CDR2 is FYNNEI. In DNA, the CDR3 is TGTGCCAGCAGTCTCCGAACCCGGGGACTTTATGGCTACACCTTC. This encodes CASSLRTRGLYGYTF.

V usage is TRBV6-1 and J usage is TRBJ1-5; D gene ambiguous. Germline V gene sequence: CDR1 MNHNS, CDR2 SASEGT. V lost 2 bases and J 2 bases, leaving 16 bases between the germline ends. CDR3 length: 17 residues. The CDR3 DNA sequence: TGTGCCAGCAGTGAACGTCAGTGGTCTCTCGGCAATCAGCCCCAGCATTTT. Residues: CASSERQWSLGNQPQHF.

This chain links TRBV28 with TRBJ2-3; D possibly corresponds to TRBD2 (5 bases). V lost 9 bases, J lost 2 bases, and 9 bases lay in between. Germline CDR1 and CDR2: MDHEN and SYDVKM. The CDR3 is made up of 12 amino acids. In DNA, the CDR3 is TGTGCCAGTTACGGGGTCACAGATACGCAGTATTTT. Protein sequence: CASYGVTDTQYF.

The chain carries TRBV28 and TRBJ1-2; D is undetermined. V was clipped by 2 bases and J by 5 bases, with 15 bases between them. This CDR3 is 15 amino acids long. Germline lookup yields CDR1 MDHEN and CDR2 SYDVKM. Written as DNA, the CDR3 is TGTGCCAGCAGTTTAACGGCTAGCCTCTCATATGGCTACACCTTC. Its protein product is CASSLTASLSYGYTF.

This clone was detected only once. The CDR3 loop is CASSRDRGYSYNEQFF. The CDR3 bases are TGTGCCAGCAGTCGGGACAGGGGGTATTCCTACAATGAGCAGTTCTTC. This chain uses TRBV5-8 with TRBJ2-1; 11 positions match TRBD1. The CDR3 consists of 16 residues. In germline, CDR1 is SGHTS, CDR2 YDEGEE. V gave up 5 bases and J gave up 1 base; unmatched junction bases: 5.

The chain uses TRBV6-1 and TRBJ2-7, with TRBD1 identical over 9 bases. Germline trimming cut 5 bases from V and 5 bases from J; bases unmatched to any gene: 10. There are 15 residues in the CDR3. Looked up from germline, CDR1 is MNHNS and CDR2 is SASEGT. The CDR3 spells CASSHRDRVINEQYF. CDR3 nucleotide sequence: TGTGCCAGCAGTCATAGGGACAGGGTAATCAACGAGCAGTACTTC.

This chain joins TRBV9 and TRBJ2-2; TRBD1 aligns across 8 bases. The CDR3 loop spans 16 amino acids. CDR1 is SGDLS, CDR2 YYNGEE, per germline. Germline trimming cut 3 bases from V and 0 bases from J; bases unmatched to any gene: 4. The CDR3 region is CASSDRDRSNTGELFF. The DNA of the CDR3 is TGTGCCAGCAGCGACCGGGACAGGTCGAACACCGGGGAGCTGTTTTTT.

This rearrangement joins TRBV19 to TRBJ2-6, with unresolved D. The CDR3 totals 15 residues. Per the germline V gene, CDR1 is LNHDA and CDR2 is SQIVND (reference sequence). V lost 4 bases and J lost 4, with 11 bases in between. The CDR3 here is CASSSGVSGANVLTF. In nucleotides, the CDR3 is TGTGCCAGTAGTAGTGGAGTCTCCGGGGCCAACGTCCTGACTTTC.

The chain links TRBV5-1 to TRBJ1-3, with a weak D call TRBD1 (5 bases). This CDR3 comprises 15 residues. CDR1 and CDR2 from the germline V gene are SGHRS and YFSETQ. Trimming took off 4 bases at V and 2 bases at J, with 13 bases between the two ends. The CDR3 sequence is CASSPSGATGNTIYF. DNA for the CDR3: TGCGCCAGCAGCCCGAGCGGGGCAACTGGAAACACCATATATTTT.